This T cell receptor beta chain was captured in a study of blood T cell repertoires in COVID-19. Seattle researchers signed up patients amid active infection and tracked them longitudinally. CDR1 is MNHEY, CDR2 SVGEGT, per germline. The V segment lost 4 bases and the J segment 1 base; nucleotides outside the gene matches: 8. The CDR3 has 17 amino acids. The data were produced by immunoSEQ multiplex PCR, yet TCRdb's version contains in-frame clones alone and is incomplete. The data contain 200,000 to 300,000 clones, 85% of them singletons. The specimen was peripheral blood. This chain links TRBV6-2 or TRBV6-3 with TRBJ2-2; 8 bases are shared with TRBD1. The clonotype was recovered from a man in his fifties with COVID-19, enrolled during active disease. CDR3 DNA sequence: TGTGCCAGCAGTTGGGCACTCGGACAGGGGAACACCGGGGAGCTGTTTTTT. This translates into CASSWALGQGNTGELFF.